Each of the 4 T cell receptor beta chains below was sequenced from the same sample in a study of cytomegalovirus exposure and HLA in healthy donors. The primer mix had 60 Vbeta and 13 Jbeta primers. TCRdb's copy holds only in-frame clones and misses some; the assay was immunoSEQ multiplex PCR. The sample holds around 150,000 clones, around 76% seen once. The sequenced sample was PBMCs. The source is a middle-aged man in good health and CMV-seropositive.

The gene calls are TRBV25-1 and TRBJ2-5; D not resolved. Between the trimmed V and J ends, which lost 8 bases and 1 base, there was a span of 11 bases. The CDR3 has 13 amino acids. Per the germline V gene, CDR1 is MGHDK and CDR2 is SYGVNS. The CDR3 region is CASALEFQETQYF. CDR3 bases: TGTGCCAGCGCCCTAGAGTTCCAAGAGACCCAGTACTTC.

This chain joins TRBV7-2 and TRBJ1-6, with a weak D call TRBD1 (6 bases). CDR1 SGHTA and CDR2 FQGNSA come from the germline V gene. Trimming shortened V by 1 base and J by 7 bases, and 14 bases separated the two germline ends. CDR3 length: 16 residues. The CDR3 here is CASSLGLGAGNSPLHF. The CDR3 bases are TGTGCCAGCAGCTTAGGGTTGGGGGCTGGAAATTCACCCCTCCACTTT.

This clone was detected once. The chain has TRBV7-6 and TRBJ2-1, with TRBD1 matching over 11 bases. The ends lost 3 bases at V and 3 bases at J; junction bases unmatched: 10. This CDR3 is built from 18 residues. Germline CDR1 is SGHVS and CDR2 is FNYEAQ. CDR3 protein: CASSFLIPGTGGYNEQFF. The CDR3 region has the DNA TGTGCCAGCAGCTTCCTCATACCCGGGACAGGGGGCTACAATGAGCAGTTCTTC.

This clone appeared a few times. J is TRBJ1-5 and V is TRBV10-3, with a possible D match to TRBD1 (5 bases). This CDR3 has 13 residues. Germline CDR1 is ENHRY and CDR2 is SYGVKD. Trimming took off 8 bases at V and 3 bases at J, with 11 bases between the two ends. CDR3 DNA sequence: TGTGCCATCGGGGAACAGGACAATCAGCCCCAGCATTTT. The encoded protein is CAIGEQDNQPQHF.